This entry features one T cell receptor (beta chain) sequence. The V end was cut by 2 bases, the J end by 6 bases, with 11 bases between. Germline lookup yields CDR1 SGHTA and CDR2 FQGNSA. This CDR3 is built from 14 residues. As handled by the study authors: Nucleated cell counts were estimated from reference gene primer amplification. TCRdb's copy holds only in-frame clones and misses some; the assay was immunoSEQ multiplex PCR. That table supplies the V and J calls and clone size; D and trimming were determined from the DNA. The sample holds over 70,000 clones, roughly 88% seen once. The data originate from a study of blood T cell repertoires in COVID-19. Study-wide background: The samples span acute and convalescent COVID-19 from the United States, Italy and Spain. The cDNA or gDNA used as material had been derived from T cells, B-cell-depleted T cells, or PBMCs.

The TCR originated in a man older than 75 with acute or convalescent COVID-19. This chain joins TRBV7-2 and TRBJ1-5; no clear D gene. Sequencing was carried out using peripheral blood. This CDR3 reads CASSLRSQGQPQHF. CDR3 bases: TGTGCCAGCAGCTTAAGGAGTCAAGGTCAGCCCCAGCATTTT.